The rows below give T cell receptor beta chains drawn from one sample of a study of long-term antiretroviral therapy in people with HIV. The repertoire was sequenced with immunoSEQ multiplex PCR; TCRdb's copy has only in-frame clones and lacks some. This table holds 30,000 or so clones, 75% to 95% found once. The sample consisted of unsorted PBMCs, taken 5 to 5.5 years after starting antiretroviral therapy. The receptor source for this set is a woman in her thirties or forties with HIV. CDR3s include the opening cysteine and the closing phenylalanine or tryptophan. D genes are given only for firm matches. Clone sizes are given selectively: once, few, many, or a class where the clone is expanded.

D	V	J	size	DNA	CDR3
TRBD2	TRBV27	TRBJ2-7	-	TGTGCCAGCAGTTTCACGATAGCGGGGGGGCCCGAGCAGTACTTC	CASSFTIAGGPEQYF
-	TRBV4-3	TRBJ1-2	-	TGCGCCAGCAGCCTTCAAAGAACGCCCGGCTATGGCTACACCTTC	CASSLQRTPGYGYTF
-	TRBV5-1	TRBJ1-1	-	TGCGCCAGCAGCTTGCCGGGCCCCGGGGGGACTGAAGCTTTCTTT	CASSLPGPGGTEAFF
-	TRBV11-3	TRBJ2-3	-	TGTGCCAGCAGCATTCAGACTAGCACAGATACGCAGTATTTT	CASSIQTSTDTQYF
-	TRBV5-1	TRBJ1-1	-	TGCGCCAGCAGCTTAGGGCAGGCGTCTGAAGCTTTCTTT	CASSLGQASEAFF
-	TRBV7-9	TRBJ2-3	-	TGTGCCAGCAGCAAAGACGTACAGGGCGCAGATACGCAGTATTTT	CASSKDVQGADTQYF
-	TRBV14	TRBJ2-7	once	TGTGCCAGCAGCCCTGGACGTTTTATCTACGAGCAGTACTTC	CASSPGRFIYEQYF
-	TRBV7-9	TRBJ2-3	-	TGTGCCAGCAGCTCGGGATCTGGAACGGATACGCAGTATTTT	CASSSGSGTDTQYF
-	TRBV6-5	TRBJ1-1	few	TGTGCCAGCAGTTACAGGGGCGAGACAGTTGAAGCTTTCTTT	CASSYRGETVEAFF
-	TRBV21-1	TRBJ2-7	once	TGTGCCAGCAGCGCCAAAGATCGTTTAAAGAGGGGCTGGTGTTACGAGCAGTACTTC	CASSAKDRLKRGWCYEQYF
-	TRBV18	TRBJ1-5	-	TGTGCCAGCTCCGAATCCCCGAGCCTCAATCAGCCCCAGCATTTT	CASSESPSLNQPQHF
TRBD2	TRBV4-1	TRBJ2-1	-	TGCGCCAGCAGCCAAGATATCGGGGGGGTGTACAATGAGCAGTTCTTC	CASSQDIGGVYNEQFF
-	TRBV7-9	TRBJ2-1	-	TGTGCCAGCAGCTTAGTGGTTGAGCGCTCCTACAATGAGCAGTTCTTC	CASSLVVERSYNEQFF
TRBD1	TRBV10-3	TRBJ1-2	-	TGTGCCATCAGTAAACCGGGACAGGGGATCTATGGCTACACCTTC	CAISKPGQGIYGYTF
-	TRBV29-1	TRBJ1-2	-	TGCAGCGTTGGGGAGGGGCGCGATGGCTACACCTTC	CSVGEGRDGYTF
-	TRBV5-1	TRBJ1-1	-	TGCGCCAGCAGCTTCTGGCAGATACCGATGAACACTGAAGCTTTCTTT	CASSFWQIPMNTEAFF
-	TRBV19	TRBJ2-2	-	TGTGCCAGTAGTTGGGACACCGGGGAGCTGTTTTTT	CASSWDTGELFF
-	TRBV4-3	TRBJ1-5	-	TGCGCCAGCAGCTGGGACATCAATCAGCCCCAGCATTTT	CASSWDINQPQHF
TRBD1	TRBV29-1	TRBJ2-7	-	TGCAGCGCTGCCCCGACAGGGGGCTTCTACGAGCAGTACTTC	CSAAPTGGFYEQYF
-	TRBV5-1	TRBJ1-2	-	TGCGCCAGCAGCCCCACCAGGGTTGCTGACTATGGCTACACCTTC	CASSPTRVADYGYTF
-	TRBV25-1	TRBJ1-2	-	TGTGCCAGCAGTGAATGGTCCCCGGCGGGCTACTATGGCTACACCTTC	CASSEWSPAGYYGYTF
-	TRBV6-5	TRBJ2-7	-	TGTGCCAGCACCTCGCTCGGCGAGCAGTACTTC	CASTSLGEQYF
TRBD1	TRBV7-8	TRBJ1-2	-	TGTGCCAGTCGCACAACAGGGGGTGGTTCCTATGGCTACACCTTC	CASRTTGGGSYGYTF
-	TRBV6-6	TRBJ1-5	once	TGTGCCAGCAGTTCGGGGGGGAACCCTCAGCCCCAGCATTTT	CASSSGGNPQPQHF
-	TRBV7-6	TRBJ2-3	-	TGTGCCAGCAGCTTAGGCCCGCGACGATCGACTAGCACAGATACGCAGTATTTT	CASSLGPRRSTSTDTQYF
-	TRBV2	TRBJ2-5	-	TGTGCCAGCAGTGAGGGAGTCAGAGAAGAGACCCAGTACTTC	CASSEGVREETQYF
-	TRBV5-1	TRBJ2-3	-	TGCGCCAGCAGCCCGGGGGGCCCAGATACGCAGTATTTT	CASSPGGPDTQYF
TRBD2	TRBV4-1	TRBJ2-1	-	TGCGCCAGCAGCCAAGAAAGAGCGGGAGGGGATGAGCAGTTCTTC	CASSQERAGGDEQFF
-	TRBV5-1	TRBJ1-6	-	TGCGCCAGCAGCTTGGTTGAAGATAATTCACCCCTCCACTTT	CASSLVEDNSPLHF
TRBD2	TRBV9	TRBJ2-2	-	TGTGCCAGCAGCGTAGGGGGTAGCGGGGGACCAGTCACCGGGGAGCTGTTTTTT	CASSVGGSGGPVTGELFF
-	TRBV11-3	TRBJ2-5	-	TGTGCCAGCAGTCCTCACGGGGGGCGGGGAGAGACCCAGTACTTC	CASSPHGGRGETQYF
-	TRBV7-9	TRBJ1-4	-	TGTGCCAGCAGCCCCCAACAGGGAGGGAAACTGTTTTTT	CASSPQQGGKLFF
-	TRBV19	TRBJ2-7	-	TGTGCCAGTAGTATCGGGGGCGGGACGATCTCCTACGAGCAGTACTTC	CASSIGGGTISYEQYF
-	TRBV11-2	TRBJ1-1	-	TGTGCCAGCAGGGGAGATCCGACATTGAACACTGAAGCTTTCTTT	CASRGDPTLNTEAFF
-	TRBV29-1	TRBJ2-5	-	TGCAGCGTTGCGGAGGTAGAGACCCAGTACTTC	CSVAEVETQYF
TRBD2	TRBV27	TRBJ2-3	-	TGTGCCAGCAGCACTCTAAGACTAGCTTCCACAGATACGCAGTATTTT	CASSTLRLASTDTQYF
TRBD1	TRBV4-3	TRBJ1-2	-	TGCGCCAGCGGAGGGGGAGGACAGGGGGATAACTATGGCTACACCTTC	CASGGGGQGDNYGYTF
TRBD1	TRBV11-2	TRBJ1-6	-	TGTGCCAGCAGCCGAGGACAGGGTAATTCACCCCTCCACTTT	CASSRGQGNSPLHF
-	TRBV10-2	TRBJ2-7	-	TGCGCCAGCAGTTCCAGTTACGAGCAGTACTTC	CASSSSYEQYF
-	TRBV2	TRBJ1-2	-	TGTGCCAGCAGTGAAGCGAAAGGGCTTGGCTACACCTTC	CASSEAKGLGYTF
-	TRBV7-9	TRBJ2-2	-	TGTGCCAGCAGCACCCGCTGGGCGGGCCCGACGAACACCGGGGAGCTGTTTTTT	CASSTRWAGPTNTGELFF